This T cell receptor (beta chain) is drawn from a study of shared clonotypes between healthy human individuals. Caucasian adults living in Nashville, Tennessee, provided all samples. The CDR3 consists of 14 residues. Germline V gives CDR1 LGHNA, CDR2 YSLEER. The V gene lost 0 bases and the J gene lost 2 bases, with 4 bases spanning the gap. Using 200 ng DNA, approximately 30,000 T cell genomes, the sorted-subset replicate PCRs were run. Measured with immunoSEQ multiplex PCR; TCRdb has only the in-frame clones, and not every one. The data show nearly 1,000,000 clones, with roughly 72% seen just once and approximately 1.5% held by the top ten. Points from the study as a whole: In several donors, about 5% of naive CD4 clonotypes appeared in common. Generally, naive subsets came out with larger estimated richness than memory subsets.

In the case of this clone: Antigen specificity is unknown.

This chain joins TRBV4-3 and TRBJ2-2; D gene unclear. The TCR originated in a man between 18 and 29 years old in good health. The sequenced sample was memory CD4+ T cells sorted from blood. Subset meaning: CD45RA-negative fraction. The CDR3 loop is CASSQDYNTGELFF. CDR3 sequence (DNA): TGCGCCAGCAGCCAAGACTACAACACCGGGGAGCTGTTTTTT.